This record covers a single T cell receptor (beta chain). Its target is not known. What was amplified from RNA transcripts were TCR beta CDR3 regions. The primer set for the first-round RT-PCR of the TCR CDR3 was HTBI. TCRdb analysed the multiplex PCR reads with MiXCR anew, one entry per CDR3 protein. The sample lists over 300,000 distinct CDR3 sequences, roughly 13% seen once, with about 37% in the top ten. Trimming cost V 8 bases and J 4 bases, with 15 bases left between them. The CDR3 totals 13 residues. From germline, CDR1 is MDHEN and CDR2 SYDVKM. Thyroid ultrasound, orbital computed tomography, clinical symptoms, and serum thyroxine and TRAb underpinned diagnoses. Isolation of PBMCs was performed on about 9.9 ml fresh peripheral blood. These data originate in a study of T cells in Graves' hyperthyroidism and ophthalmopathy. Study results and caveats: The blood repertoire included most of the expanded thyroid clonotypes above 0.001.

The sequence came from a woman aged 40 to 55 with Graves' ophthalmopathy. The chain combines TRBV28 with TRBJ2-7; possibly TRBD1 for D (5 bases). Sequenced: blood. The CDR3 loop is CASSDGRVYEQYF. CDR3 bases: TGTGCCAGCTCAGACGGCAGGGTTTACGAGCAGTACTTC.